Following are 6 T cell receptor beta chains from one sample sequenced in a study of breast tumors, draining lymph nodes, adjacent tissues. Axillary draining lymph nodes of breast cancer patients supplied the node samples. TCRdb itself ran the multiplex PCR reads through MiXCR, one entry per CDR3 protein. The sample carries 200,000 to 300,000 distinct CDR3 sequences, about 30% recorded once. Sequenced: axillary lymph node tissue. The receptors shown here come from a female donor with breast cancer. Some clones in this sample may be carry-over from other donors' samples.

The chain combines TRBV27 with TRBJ1-4; D may be TRBD1 (5 bases). The CDR3 loop spans 15 amino acids. The V and J ends lost 0 bases and 6 bases respectively, with 11 bases between them. Germline V gene data show CDR1 as MNHEY and CDR2 as SMNVEV (reference sequence). The DNA of the CDR3 is TGTGCCAGCAGTTTATCCCGGACGGGGGATGAAAAACTGTTTTTT. Translating it yields CASSLSRTGDEKLFF.

This clonotype occurred many times. This rearrangement joins TRBV20-1 to TRBJ1-3; no reliable D call. The CDR3 is made up of 13 amino acids. V lost 3 bases and J lost 4, with 10 bases in between. Germline V gene lookup returns CDR1 DFQATT and CDR2 SNEGSKA (reference sequence). CDR3 in amino acids: CSASGHIGNTIYF. CDR3 nucleotide sequence: TGCAGTGCTAGCGGGCACATCGGAAACACCATATATTTT.

This clonotype was seen more than once but under ten times. The chain links TRBV6-2 or TRBV6-3 to TRBJ1-2; D remains ambiguous. Germline assignment: CDR1 MNHEY and CDR2 SVGEGT. The CDR3 totals 15 residues. The V end was cut by 6 bases, the J end by 4 bases, with 18 bases between. The CDR3 sequence is CASSKPGRSLYGYTF. The CDR3 bases are TGTGCCAGCAGCAAACCCGGACGGTCCCTCTATGGCTACACCTTC.

The chain employs TRBV7-2 and TRBJ1-1, with TRBD1 identical over 9 bases. The CDR3 length is 13 residues. V lost 3 bases, J lost 11 bases, and 7 bases stayed unmatched. The germline V gene encodes CDR1 SGHTA and CDR2 FQGNSA. The CDR3 sequence is CASSFGTGLGAFF. The DNA for the CDR3 is TGTGCCAGCAGCTTCGGGACAGGGTTAGGGGCTTTCTTT. The full variable domain, completed using reference TRBV7-2 and TRBJ1-1, is GAGVSQSPSNKVTEKGKDVELRCDPISGHTALYWYRQSLGQGLEFLIYFQGNSAPDKSGLPSDRFSAERTGGSVSTLTIQRTQQEDSAVYLCASSFGTGLGAFFGQGTRLTVV.

This rearrangement joins TRBV25-1 to TRBJ1-1, with TRBD1 identical over 7 bases. Looked up from germline, CDR1 is MGHDK and CDR2 is SYGVNS. The V and J ends lost 4 bases and 8 bases, in that order; junction bases with no gene match: 10. The CDR3 covers 14 residues. The DNA of the CDR3 is TGTGCCAGCAGTGCCGTGACAGGGTTCGGGGAAGCTTTCTTT. This sequence encodes CASSAVTGFGEAFF.

The rearrangement joins TRBV6-5 to TRBJ2-1, with 10 bases identical to TRBD2. J lost 6 bases, V lost 0 bases, and 5 bases had no gene match. CDR1 and CDR2 (germline): MNHEY, SVGAGI. The CDR3 extends over 16 amino acids. The CDR3 region has the DNA TGTGCCAGCAGTTACTCCGGGACTAGCGCCCCCAATGAGCAGTTCTTC. This codes for CASSYSGTSAPNEQFF.